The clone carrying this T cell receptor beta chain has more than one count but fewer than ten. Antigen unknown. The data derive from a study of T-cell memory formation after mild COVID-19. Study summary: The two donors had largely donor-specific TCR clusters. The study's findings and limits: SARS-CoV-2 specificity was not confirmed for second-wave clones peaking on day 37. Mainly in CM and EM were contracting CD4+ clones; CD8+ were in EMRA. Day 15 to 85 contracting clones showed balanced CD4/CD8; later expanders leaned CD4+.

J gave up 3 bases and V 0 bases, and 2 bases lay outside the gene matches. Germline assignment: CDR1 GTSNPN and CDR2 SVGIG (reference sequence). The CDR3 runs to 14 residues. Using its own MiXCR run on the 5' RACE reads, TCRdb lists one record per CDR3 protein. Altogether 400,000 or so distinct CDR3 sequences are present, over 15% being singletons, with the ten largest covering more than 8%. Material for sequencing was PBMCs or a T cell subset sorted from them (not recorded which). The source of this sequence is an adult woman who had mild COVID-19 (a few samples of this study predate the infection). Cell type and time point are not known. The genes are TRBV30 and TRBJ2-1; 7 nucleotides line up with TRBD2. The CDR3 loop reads CAWSVSSGYNEQFF. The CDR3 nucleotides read TGTGCCTGGAGTGTCTCTAGCGGCTACAATGAGCAGTTCTTC. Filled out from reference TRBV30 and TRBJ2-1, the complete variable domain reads SQTIHQWPATLVQPVGSPLSLECTVEGTSNPNLYWYRQAAGRGLQLLFYSVGIGQISSEVPQNLSASRPQDRQFILSSKKLLLSDSGFYLCAWSVSSGYNEQFFGPGTRLTVL.